This T cell receptor beta chain is drawn from a study of post-analysis software for immune sequencing data. Study observations and caveats: In patients, TRBV5-6, TRBV5-1 and TRBV20-1 belonged to about five TRBV segments found more frequently than in controls.

V lost 2 bases to trimming and J lost 4 bases; unmatched junction nucleotides: 3. The germline gives CDR1 SGHTS, CDR2 YDEGEE. This CDR3 has 15 residues. Unique molecular identifiers tagged the TCR beta cDNA libraries. TCRdb ran MiXCR on the PCR reads and lists one entry per CDR3 protein. The sample holds about 800,000 distinct CDR3 sequences, 30% seen once. This clonotype was seen more than once but under ten times. Antigen unknown. The sequence was obtained from a girl under 18 with multiple sclerosis. The rearrangement links TRBV5-8 to TRBJ2-2; 9 nucleotides match TRBD2. Sequencing was done on a sample of blood. CDR3 amino acids: CASSFRRGGTGELFF. DNA of the CDR3: TGTGCCAGCAGCTTTCGGCGGGGGGGCACCGGGGAGCTGTTTTTT.